This TCR beta chain was sequenced for a study of human T cells and chemical hapten exposure. Germline V gene sequence: CDR1 MGHRA, CDR2 YSYEKL. This CDR3 is built from 14 residues. V lost 4 bases and J 8 bases, leaving 15 bases between the germline ends. This clonotype has only a few counts. TCRdb itself ran the RACE reads through MiXCR, one entry per CDR3 protein. The sample yields approximately 370,000 distinct CDR3 sequences, approximately 5.8% seen once. Noted time point: pre-sensitization, week 0. The treatment was: therapeutic diphenylcyclopropenone sensitization with weekly scalp DPC. This receptor was identified in a woman aged 18 to 35 with alopecia areata. Some clones in this sample may be carry-over from other donors' samples. Source: whole blood, taken in connection with sensitization to the hapten diphenylcyclopropenone (DPC). The chain links TRBV4-1 to TRBJ1-5, with unresolved D. Here the CDR3 reads CASSRSEGTEPQHF. In DNA form, the CDR3 reads TGCGCCAGCAGCCGCTCGGAGGGTACAGAGCCCCAGCATTTT.